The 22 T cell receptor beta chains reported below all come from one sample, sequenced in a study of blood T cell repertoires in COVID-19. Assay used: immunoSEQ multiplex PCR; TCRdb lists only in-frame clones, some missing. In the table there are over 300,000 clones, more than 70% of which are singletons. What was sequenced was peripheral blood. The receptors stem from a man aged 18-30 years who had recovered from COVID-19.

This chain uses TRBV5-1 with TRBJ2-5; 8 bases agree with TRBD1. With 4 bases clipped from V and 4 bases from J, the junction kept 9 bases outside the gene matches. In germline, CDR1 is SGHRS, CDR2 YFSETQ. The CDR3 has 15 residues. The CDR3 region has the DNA TGCGCCAGCAGCCCGAGGACAGGGCGTTCAGAGACCCAGTACTTC. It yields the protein CASSPRTGRSETQYF.

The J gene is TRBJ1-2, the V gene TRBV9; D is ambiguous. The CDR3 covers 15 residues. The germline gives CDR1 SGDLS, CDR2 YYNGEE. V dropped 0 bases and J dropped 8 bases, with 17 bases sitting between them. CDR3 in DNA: TGTGCCAGCAGCGTAGGTTCAGGCCTTACCTGGGGCTACACCTTC. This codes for CASSVGSGLTWGYTF.

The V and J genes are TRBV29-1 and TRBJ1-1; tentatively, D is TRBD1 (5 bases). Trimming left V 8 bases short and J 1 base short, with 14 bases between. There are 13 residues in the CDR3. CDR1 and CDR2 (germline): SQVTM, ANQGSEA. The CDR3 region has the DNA TGCAGCTTCGGGCACGGGGGGAACACTGAAGCTTTCTTT. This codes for CSFGHGGNTEAFF. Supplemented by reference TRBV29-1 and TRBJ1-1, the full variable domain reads SAVISQKPSRDICQRGTSLTIQCQVDSQVTMMFWYRQQPGQSLTLIATANQGSEATYESGFVIDKFPISRPNLTFSTLTVSNMSPEDSSIYLCSFGHGGNTEAFFGQGTRLTVV.

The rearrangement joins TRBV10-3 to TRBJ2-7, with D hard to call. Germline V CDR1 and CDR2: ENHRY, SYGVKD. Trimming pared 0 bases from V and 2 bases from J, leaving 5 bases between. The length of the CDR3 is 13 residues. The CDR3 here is CAISESGAYEQYF. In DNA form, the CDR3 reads TGTGCCATCAGTGAGTCCGGAGCCTACGAGCAGTACTTC.

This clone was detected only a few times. The CDR3 region is CASSPREGDTIYF. The CDR3 coding sequence is TGTGCCAGCTCACCGAGAGAGGGGGACACCATATATTTT. The chain has TRBV18 and TRBJ1-3; TRBD1 might be the D (6 bases). Germline CDR1 and CDR2: KGHSH and LQKENI. Between the trimmed V and J ends, which lost 3 bases and 8 bases, there was a span of 11 bases. The CDR3 has 13 residues.

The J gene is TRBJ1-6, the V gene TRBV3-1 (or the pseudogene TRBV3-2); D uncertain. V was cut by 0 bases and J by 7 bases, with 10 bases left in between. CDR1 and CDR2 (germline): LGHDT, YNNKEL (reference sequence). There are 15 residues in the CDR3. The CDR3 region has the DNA TGTGCCAGCAGCCAAGATCCGGGGTTGAATTCACCCCTCCACTTT. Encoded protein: CASSQDPGLNSPLHF.

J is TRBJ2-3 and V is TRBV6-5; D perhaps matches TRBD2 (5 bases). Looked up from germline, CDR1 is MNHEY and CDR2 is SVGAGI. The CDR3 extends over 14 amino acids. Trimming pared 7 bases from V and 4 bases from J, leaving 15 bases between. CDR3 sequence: CASNEDLRADTQYF. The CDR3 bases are TGTGCCAGCAACGAGGACTTGAGGGCAGATACGCAGTATTTT.

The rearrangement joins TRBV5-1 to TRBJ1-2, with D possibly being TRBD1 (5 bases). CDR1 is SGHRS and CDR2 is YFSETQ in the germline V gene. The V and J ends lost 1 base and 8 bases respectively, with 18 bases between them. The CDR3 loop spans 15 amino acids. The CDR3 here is CASSLQTAGIEGYTF. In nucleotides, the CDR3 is TGCGCCAGCAGCTTGCAGACCGCAGGGATAGAAGGCTACACCTTC.

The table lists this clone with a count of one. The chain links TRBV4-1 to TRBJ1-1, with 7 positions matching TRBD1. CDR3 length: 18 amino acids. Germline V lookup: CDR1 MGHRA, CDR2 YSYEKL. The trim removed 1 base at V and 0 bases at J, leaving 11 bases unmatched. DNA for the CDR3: TGCGCCAGCAGCCAAGCCCTTCGACGCGACAGGGTGAACACTGAAGCTTTCTTT. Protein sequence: CASSQALRRDRVNTEAFF.

The CDR3: CASSLGQGGGMNTEAFF. CDR3 coding DNA: TGTGCCAGCAGCTTGGGACAGGGTGGGGGGATGAACACTGAAGCTTTCTTT. The chain links TRBV13 to TRBJ1-1, with 9 bases that match TRBD1. The length of the CDR3 is 17 residues. Germline trimming cut 3 bases from V and 0 bases from J; bases unmatched to any gene: 8. CDR1 PRHDT and CDR2 FYEKMQ come from the germline V gene (reference sequence).

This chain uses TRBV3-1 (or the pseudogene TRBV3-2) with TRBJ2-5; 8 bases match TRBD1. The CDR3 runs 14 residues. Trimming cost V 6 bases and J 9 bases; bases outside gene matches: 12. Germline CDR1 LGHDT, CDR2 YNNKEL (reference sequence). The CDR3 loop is CASRETGGFGAQYF. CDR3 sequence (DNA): TGTGCCAGCAGAGAAACAGGGGGTTTCGGGGCCCAGTACTTC.

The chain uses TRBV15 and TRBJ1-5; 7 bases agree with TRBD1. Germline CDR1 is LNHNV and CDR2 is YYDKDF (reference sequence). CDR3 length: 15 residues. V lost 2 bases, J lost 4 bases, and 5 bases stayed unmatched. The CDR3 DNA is TGTGCCACCAGCAGATTCCGGGACAGAAATCAGCCCCAGCATTTT. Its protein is CATSRFRDRNQPQHF.

The CDR3 DNA reads as TGTGCCTGGAGGGAACTTTTTAAAACCTCAGGAGGGGACAGAATTGATGGCTACACCTTC. It translates to CAWRELFKTSGGDRIDGYTF. This chain uses TRBV30 with TRBJ1-2; 7 nucleotides line up with TRBD1. CDR1 is GTSNPN and CDR2 is SVGIG in the germline V gene (reference sequence). Trimming at V came to 3 bases and at J to 6 bases, leaving 28 bases not matched to a gene. The CDR3 loop spans 20 amino acids.

This CDR3 is CASSQDSPPSESTDTQYF. In DNA, the CDR3 is TGCGCCAGCAGCCAAGATAGTCCCCCTAGCGAGAGCACAGATACGCAGTATTTT. The chain employs TRBV4-3 and TRBJ2-3, with D maybe TRBD2 (6 bases). CDR1 and CDR2 (germline): LGHNA, YSLEER. V was trimmed by 0 bases and J by 0 bases, leaving 16 bases between them. This CDR3 is built from 18 residues.

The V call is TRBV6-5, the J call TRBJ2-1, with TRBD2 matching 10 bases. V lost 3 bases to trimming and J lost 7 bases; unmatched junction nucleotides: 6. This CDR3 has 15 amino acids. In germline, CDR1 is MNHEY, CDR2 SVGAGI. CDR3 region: CASSYLAGAVNEQFF. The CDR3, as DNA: TGTGCCAGCAGTTATCTAGCGGGAGCGGTAAATGAGCAGTTCTTC.

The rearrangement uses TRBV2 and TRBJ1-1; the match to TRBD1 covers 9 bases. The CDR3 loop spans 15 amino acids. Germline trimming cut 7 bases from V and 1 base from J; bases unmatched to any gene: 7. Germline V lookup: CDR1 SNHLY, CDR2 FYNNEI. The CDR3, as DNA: TGTGCCAGCACCACCCTGGGACAGGGGAACACTGAAGCTTTCTTT. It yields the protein CASTTLGQGNTEAFF.

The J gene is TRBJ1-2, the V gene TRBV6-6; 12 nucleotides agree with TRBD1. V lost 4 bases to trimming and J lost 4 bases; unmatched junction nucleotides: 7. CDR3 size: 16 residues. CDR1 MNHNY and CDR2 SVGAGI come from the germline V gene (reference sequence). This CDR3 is CASSSGTGGVGYGYTF. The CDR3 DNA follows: TGTGCCAGCAGTTCCGGGACAGGGGGCGTCGGCTATGGCTACACCTTC.

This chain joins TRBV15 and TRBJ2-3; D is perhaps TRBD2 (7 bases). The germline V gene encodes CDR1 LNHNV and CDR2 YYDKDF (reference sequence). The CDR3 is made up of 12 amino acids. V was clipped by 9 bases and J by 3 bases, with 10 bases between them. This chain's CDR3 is CATRGGTDTQYF. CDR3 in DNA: TGTGCCACTAGGGGGGGAACAGATACGCAGTATTTT. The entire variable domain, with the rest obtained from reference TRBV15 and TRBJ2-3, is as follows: DAMVIQNPRYQVTQFGKPVTLSCSQTLNHNVMYWYQQKSSQAPKLLFHYYDKDFNNEADTPDNFQSRRPNTSFCFLDIRSPGLGDTAMYLCATRGGTDTQYFGPGTRLTVL.

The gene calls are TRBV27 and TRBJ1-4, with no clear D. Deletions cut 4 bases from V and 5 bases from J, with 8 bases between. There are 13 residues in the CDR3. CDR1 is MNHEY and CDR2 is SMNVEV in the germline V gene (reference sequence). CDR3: CASSSPPNEKLFF. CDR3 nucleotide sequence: TGTGCCAGCAGTTCCCCCCCGAATGAAAAACTGTTTTTT.

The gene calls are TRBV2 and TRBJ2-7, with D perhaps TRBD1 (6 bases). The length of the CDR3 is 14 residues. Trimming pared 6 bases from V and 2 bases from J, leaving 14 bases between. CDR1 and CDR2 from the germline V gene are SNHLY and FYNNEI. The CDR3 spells CASSTGQATYEQYF. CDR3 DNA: TGTGCCAGCAGCACAGGGCAGGCTACCTACGAGCAGTACTTC.

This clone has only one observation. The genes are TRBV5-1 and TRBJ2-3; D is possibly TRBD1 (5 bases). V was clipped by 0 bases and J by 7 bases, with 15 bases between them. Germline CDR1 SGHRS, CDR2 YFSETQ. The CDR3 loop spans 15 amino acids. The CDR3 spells CASSLDTGPRNTQYF. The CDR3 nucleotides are TGCGCCAGCAGCTTGGACACAGGCCCGAGGAATACGCAGTATTTT.

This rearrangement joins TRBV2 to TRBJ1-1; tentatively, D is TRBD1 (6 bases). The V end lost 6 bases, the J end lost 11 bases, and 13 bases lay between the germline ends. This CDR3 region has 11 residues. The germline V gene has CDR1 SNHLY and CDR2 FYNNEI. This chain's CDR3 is CASSPDSRAFF. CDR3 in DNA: TGTGCCAGCAGCCCGGACAGCAGGGCTTTCTTT. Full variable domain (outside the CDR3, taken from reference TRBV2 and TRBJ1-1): EPEVTQTPSHQVTQMGQEVILRCVPISNHLYFYWYRQILGQKVEFLVSFYNNEISEKSEIFDDQFSVERPDGSNFTLKIRSTKLEDSAMYFCASSPDSRAFFGQGTRLTVV.